One and the same sample provided the 26 T cell receptor beta chains below, sequenced in a study of early T cells in non-severe SARS-CoV-2 infection. One entry per CDR3 protein, called by TCRdb with MiXCR from the 5' RACE reads. The table has 80,000 to 95,000 distinct CDR3 sequences, 11% to 15% seen once. The sequencing input was whole blood. These receptors originate from an adult who was a healthcare worker with PCR-confirmed SARS-CoV-2 infection or an uninfected control (not recorded which).

The V gene is TRBV10-3, the J gene TRBJ2-3; 8 nucleotides line up with TRBD2. In germline, CDR1 is ENHRY, CDR2 SYGVKD. The CDR3 is 17 residues long. The V segment lost 3 bases and the J segment 5 bases; nucleotides outside the gene matches: 13. Written as DNA, the CDR3 is TGTGCCATCAGTGACCCCGAGCGGGGGACCCGGGTAGATACGCAGTATTTT. Amino acids: CAISDPERGTRVDTQYF.

This sequence joins TRBV3-1 and TRBJ1-5; TRBD1 is a possible D gene (6 bases). The V end was cut by 4 bases, the J end by 9 bases, with 10 bases between. CDR1 LGHDT and CDR2 YNNKEL come from the germline V gene (reference sequence). The CDR3 has 12 amino acids. This CDR3 is CASSPGTPPQHF. For the CDR3, the DNA is TGTGCCAGCAGCCCCGGGACACCGCCCCAGCATTTT.

The chain couples TRBV19 to TRBJ2-5; a weak D match, TRBD1 (7 bases). Trimming took 4 bases from V and 2 from J, leaving 17 bases between them. Germline V gives CDR1 LNHDA, CDR2 SQIVND (reference sequence). CDR3 size: 16 residues. The CDR3 sequence is CASSNPRQGGQETQYF. The CDR3 region has the DNA TGTGCCAGTAGTAACCCCAGACAGGGAGGACAAGAGACCCAGTACTTC.

This clonotype appeared many times. The chain employs TRBV12-3 or TRBV12-4 and TRBJ1-2; the D is unclear. V gave up 4 bases and J gave up 2 bases, with 11 bases separating them. This CDR3 comprises 14 residues. The CDR3 DNA reads TGTGCCAGCAGTTCCCCCCCCGCCAACTATGGCTACACCTTC. Translated, it gives CASSSPPANYGYTF.

The chain combines TRBV3-1 with TRBJ2-1; 12 nucleotides match TRBD2. The V segment lost 4 bases and the J segment 6 bases; nucleotides outside the gene matches: 7. Germline CDR1 LGHDT, CDR2 YNNKEL (reference sequence). The length of the CDR3 is 16 residues. The CDR3 bases are TGTGCCAGCAGCCCAATACTAGCGGGGGGATCCAATGAGCAGTTCTTC. This gives the protein CASSPILAGGSNEQFF.

This clonotype was detected only a few times. The chain links TRBV7-2 to TRBJ2-5; 7 bases are shared with TRBD2. J gave up 5 bases and V 1 base, and 10 bases lay outside the gene matches. The CDR3 is 16 amino acids. Per the germline V gene, CDR1 is SGHTA and CDR2 is FQGNSA. The chain's CDR3 is CASSLGLAVWGETQYF. The CDR3 bases are TGTGCCAGCAGCTTAGGGCTAGCGGTTTGGGGGGAGACCCAGTACTTC.

The chain combines TRBV2 with TRBJ1-4, with a possible D match to TRBD1 (5 bases). The CDR3 has 12 amino acids. The V end lost 6 bases, the J end lost 8 bases, and 10 bases lay between the germline ends. Germline CDR1 is SNHLY and CDR2 is FYNNEI. As DNA, the CDR3 is TGTGCCAGCAGACAGGCCCCAGAAAAACTGTTTTTT. Translated: CASRQAPEKLFF.

V usage is TRBV20-1 and J usage is TRBJ2-7; TRBD2 agrees at 9 bases. V trimming: 1 base; J trimming: 5 bases; junction bases outside the gene matches: 3. In germline, CDR1 is DFQATT, CDR2 SNEGSKA (reference sequence). The CDR3 runs 13 residues. DNA for the CDR3: TGCAGTGCTAGAGGGACTAGCGATCACGAGCAGTACTTC. Translating it yields CSARGTSDHEQYF.

The rearrangement links TRBV5-1 to TRBJ1-4; tentatively, D is TRBD1 (5 bases). The CDR3 consists of 12 residues. V was shortened by 4 bases and J by 8 bases, with 9 bases between the two germline ends. CDR1 and CDR2 (germline): SGHRS, YFSETQ. CDR3 sequence reads: CASSRGDEKLFF. The CDR3 DNA is TGCGCCAGCAGCAGGGGAGACGAAAAACTGTTTTTT.

The rearrangement joins TRBV11-3 to TRBJ2-3; TRBD1 matches 7 bases. Looked up from germline, CDR1 is SGHNT and CDR2 is YENEEA. V shed 8 bases and J 6 bases; nucleotides not matched to a gene: 8. The CDR3 has 13 amino acids. Here the CDR3 reads CASATGSLDTQYF. The CDR3 nucleotides are TGTGCCAGCGCGACAGGGAGTTTGGATACGCAGTATTTT.

The chain recombines TRBV6-6 with TRBJ1-4; D possibly corresponds to TRBD1 (5 bases). Trimming removed 0 bases from V and 0 bases from J, with 8 bases in between. CDR1 is MNHNY and CDR2 is SVGAGI in the germline V gene (reference sequence). The CDR3 length is 16 residues. DNA of the CDR3: TGTGCCAGCAGTTACTCACTGGGACCAACTAATGAAAAACTGTTTTTT. It encodes CASSYSLGPTNEKLFF.

This clonotype was detected a few times. This sequence joins TRBV12-3 or TRBV12-4 and TRBJ2-2; D is uncertain. The CDR3 loop spans 13 amino acids. V lost 1 base to trimming and J lost 9 bases, with 9 bases between them. The CDR3 here is CASSLGVGWELFF. CDR3 bases: TGTGCCAGCAGTTTAGGGGTCGGGTGGGAGCTGTTTTTT.

This clonotype was counted at least ten times. J is TRBJ1-2 and V is TRBV29-1, with unresolved D. Germline V gives CDR1 SQVTM, CDR2 ANQGSEA. The CDR3 is 13 residues long. Trimming shortened V by 6 bases and J by 4 bases, and 15 bases separated the two germline ends. The CDR3 DNA follows: TGCAGCGTCCAGGAGTACCCCTCCTATGGCTACACCTTC. It yields the protein CSVQEYPSYGYTF.

This clonotype was picked up many times. V gene TRBV12-3 or TRBV12-4 combines with J gene TRBJ1-5, with 7 bases fitting TRBD1. V shed 2 bases and J 4 bases; nucleotides not matched to a gene: 8. This CDR3 spans 16 amino acids. The CDR3 here is CASSLQGGVMNQPQHF. For the CDR3, the DNA is TGTGCCAGCAGTTTACAGGGGGGGGTGATGAATCAGCCCCAGCATTTT.

This clonotype turned up a few times. The chain links TRBV20-1 to TRBJ2-7; D call uncertain. Germline V gene sequence: CDR1 DFQATT, CDR2 SNEGSKA (reference sequence). The CDR3 runs 12 residues. Trimming shortened V by 5 bases and J by 4 bases, and 12 bases separated the two germline ends. The CDR3 here is CSALRGPYEQYF. The CDR3 DNA follows: TGCAGTGCTCTCCGCGGACCTTACGAGCAGTACTTC.

This clonotype was observed a handful of times. J is TRBJ2-1 and V is TRBV28; D gene ambiguous. The CDR3 runs 13 residues. Trimming cost V 1 base and J 14 bases, with 15 bases left between them. CDR1 MDHEN and CDR2 SYDVKM come from the germline V gene. The CDR3 DNA is TGTGCCAGCAGTTTATCCCAGTACACCTTAAAGTTCTTC. Its protein is CASSLSQYTLKFF. Variable domain in full (rest from reference TRBV28 and TRBJ2-1): DVKVTQSSRYLVKRTGEKVFLECVQDMDHENMFWYRQDPGLGLRLIYFSYDVKMKEKGDIPEGYSVSREKKERFSLILESASTNQTSMYLCASSLSQYTLKFFGPGTRLTVL.

The CDR3 DNA reads as TGTGCCAGCAGTACACGACGGAAGACGTCCAATGAGCAGTTCTTC. As protein: CASSTRRKTSNEQFF. The V and J genes are TRBV12-3 or TRBV12-4 and TRBJ2-1; D uncertain. Trimming pared 5 bases from V and 6 bases from J, leaving 17 bases between. CDR3 length equals 15 residues.

This clonotype was counted between two and nine times. V is TRBV11-2 and J is TRBJ2-1; 8 bases agree with TRBD2. The V and J ends lost 5 bases and 1 base, in that order; junction bases with no gene match: 13. This CDR3 is 18 amino acids long. Germline V CDR1 and CDR2: SGHAT, FQNNGV. The DNA of the CDR3 is TGTGCCAGCAGCCAAGGACTAGCCCGAGGTTCGTCCTACAATGAGCAGTTCTTC. Its translation is CASSQGLARGSSYNEQFF. Complete variable domain (other parts from reference TRBV11-2 and TRBJ2-1): EAGVAQSPRYKIIEKRQSVAFWCNPISGHATLYWYQQILGQGPKLLIQFQNNGVVDDSQLPKDRFSAERLKGVDSTLKIQPAKLEDSAVYLCASSQGLARGSSYNEQFFGPGTRLTVL.

This clonotype has a count of ten or more. The chain employs TRBV2 and TRBJ2-1; D is possibly TRBD1 or TRBD2 (6 bases each). V was clipped by 11 bases and J by 5 bases, with 19 bases between them. CDR1 is SNHLY and CDR2 is FYNNEI in the germline V gene. This CDR3 contains 14 residues. CDR3 in amino acids: CAGAWGDIHNEQFF. The CDR3 region has the DNA TGTGCCGGCGCGTGGGGGGACATACACAATGAGCAGTTCTTC.

V gene TRBV7-2 combines with J gene TRBJ2-3, with D hard to call. There are 16 residues in the CDR3. V shed 4 bases and J shed 1 base, with 15 bases lying between them. Germline V CDR1 and CDR2: SGHTA, FQGNSA. CDR3 residues: CASSSFSGVGTDTQYF. In nucleotides, the CDR3 is TGTGCCAGCAGCTCCTTTTCTGGAGTAGGCACAGATACGCAGTATTTT.

This clonotype was detected many times. This chain joins TRBV7-9 and TRBJ1-5; no definite D call. CDR3 length: 12 residues. V lost 5 bases and J lost 4, with 6 bases in between. Germline CDR1 is SEHNR and CDR2 is FQNEAQ (reference sequence). This chain's CDR3 is CASSPSNQPQHF. In nucleotides, the CDR3 is TGTGCCAGCAGCCCTTCGAATCAGCCCCAGCATTTT. The full variable domain, rest sourced from reference TRBV7-9 and TRBJ1-5, is DTGVSQNPRHKITKRGQNVTFRCDPISEHNRLYWYRQTLGQGPEFLTYFQNEAQLEKSRLLSDRFSAERPKGSFSTLEIQRTEQGDSAMYLCASSPSNQPQHFGDGTRLSIL.

There are many counts of this clonotype. The chain employs TRBV4-3 and TRBJ2-5, with a tentative D call TRBD2 (6 bases). The CDR3 is 16 amino acids. Germline loops: CDR1 LGHNA, CDR2 YSLEER. Trimming pared 0 bases from V and 2 bases from J, leaving 13 bases between. CDR3 in DNA: TGCGCCAGCAGCCAAGATGGGGGGACGGATCAAGAGACCCAGTACTTC. Amino acids: CASSQDGGTDQETQYF.

About this clonotype itself: The final CDR3 position lacks the conserved phenylalanine or tryptophan, pointing to a likely read error. The chain uses TRBV3-1 and TRBJ1-1, with D uncertain. Germline-derived CDR1 and CDR2 are LGHDT and YNNKEL (reference sequence). V lost 0 bases and J 1 base, leaving 6 bases between the germline ends. The CDR3 consists of 14 residues. The CDR3 spells CASSQEAGNTEAFS. Written as DNA, the CDR3 is TGTGCCAGCAGCCAAGAAGCAGGGAACACTGAAGCTTTCTCT.

This clonotype was counted a few times. V gene TRBV7-3 combines with J gene TRBJ2-1, with no clear D. CDR3 length equals 12 residues. Trimming removed 4 bases from V and 5 bases from J, with 6 bases in between. The germline gives CDR1 SGHTA, CDR2 FQGTGA. This CDR3 reads CASSSTNNEQFF. The CDR3 DNA sequence: TGTGCCAGCAGCTCTACGAACAATGAGCAGTTCTTC.

This clonotype was recorded many times. The rearrangement joins TRBV7-3 to TRBJ2-2; no clear D gene. The V gene's germline CDR1 is SGHTA and CDR2 FQGTGA. V was pared by 2 bases and J by 0 bases, with 10 bases between. The CDR3 is 16 residues long. The CDR3 DNA reads as TGTGCCAGCAGCTTATCACAGACCGCGAACACCGGGGAGCTGTTTTTT. Amino acid sequence: CASSLSQTANTGELFF.

In this sample, this clonotype turned up a few times. The chain uses TRBV6-2 or TRBV6-3 and TRBJ2-2; D is undetermined. The CDR3 runs 12 residues. The germline V gene encodes CDR1 MNHEY and CDR2 SVGEGT. V was clipped by 5 bases and J by 7 bases, with 8 bases between them. CDR3 loop: CASSMGIGELFF. The CDR3 coding sequence is TGTGCCAGCAGTATGGGAATCGGGGAGCTGTTTTTT.